The rows below give T cell receptor beta chains drawn from one sample of a study of OX40 agonist ivuxolimab in advanced cancers. Using immunoSEQ multiplex PCR, the repertoire was profiled, and TCRdb retains in-frame clones only, with some absent. Of roughly 80,000 clones detected, 86% appear once; the ten largest clones hold approximately 2%. The material was CD4+ or CD8+ T cells sorted from blood, obtained in a trial of the OX40 agonist ivuxolimab. These receptors were taken from an adult with an advanced solid tumor such as melanoma, head and neck, liver or kidney cancer. Both conserved end residues are part of each CDR3. D genes are given only for firm matches. Rows give clone size only sometimes, using once, few, many, or a class for an expanded clone.

abundance	d_gene	j_gene	v_gene	CDR3nt	CDR3aa
few	NA	TRBJ2-5	TRBV4-2	TGTGCCAGCAGCCTTGAGGAGGGGAAGACCCAGTACTTC	CASSLEEGKTQYF
NA	TRBD2	TRBJ2-3	TRBV29-1	TGCAGCGTTCGACTAGCGGGGGGCACAGATACGCAGTATTTT	CSVRLAGGTDTQYF
NA	NA	TRBJ2-1	TRBV15	TGTGCCACCAGCAGAGTCGGGGGGCTAGCGAGTTGGAATGAGCAGTTCTTC	CATSRVGGLASWNEQFF
NA	TRBD2	TRBJ2-1	TRBV5-1	TGCGCCAGCAGTTCGTTTCTAGCGGGATTTGAGCAGTTCTTC	CASSSFLAGFEQFF
NA	NA	TRBJ2-5	TRBV6-4	TGTGCCACCCAGGCCAGGCAACGGGAGACCCAGTACTTC	CATQARQRETQYF
NA	NA	TRBJ2-3	TRBV18	TGTGCCAGCTCACCGGATCCCGTCGGCACAGATACGCAGTATTTT	CASSPDPVGTDTQYF
NA	NA	TRBJ1-1	TRBV7-9	TGTGCCAGCAGCTTCGACCCGAACACTGAAGCTTTCTTT	CASSFDPNTEAFF
once	NA	TRBJ2-1	TRBV28	TGTGCCAGCACCCGACGCCGGAATGAGCAGTTCTTC	CASTRRRNEQFF
NA	NA	TRBJ2-5	TRBV2	TGTGCCAGCAGACAATCGGAGACCCAGTACTTC	CASRQSETQYF
NA	TRBD2	TRBJ2-3	TRBV5-1	TGCGCCAGCAGCGTGTCGTCTAGCGGGGTAAGGACAGATACGCAGTATTTT	CASSVSSSGVRTDTQYF
NA	NA	TRBJ1-4	TRBV11-3	TGTGCCAGCAGCCCGAGGGGGGACGAAAAACTGTTTTTT	CASSPRGDEKLFF
once	NA	TRBJ1-1	TRBV19	TGTGCCAGTAGGCCCAAGGGGCAGATGAACACTGAAGCTTTCTTT	CASRPKGQMNTEAFF
NA	NA	TRBJ2-2	TRBV10-3	TGTGCCATCAGTGAGGAAGGGAGGTGGACGACGAACACCGGGGAGCTGTTTTTT	CAISEEGRWTTNTGELFF
once	NA	TRBJ2-6	TRBV15	TGTGCCACCCGTGATGGGGGGGGCCCTCGGGCCAACGTCCTGACTTTC	CATRDGGGPRANVLTF
NA	TRBD2	TRBJ2-5	TRBV9	TGTGCCAGCAGCGTAGGGGGACTAGAGCGTCAGACCCAGTACTTC	CASSVGGLERQTQYF
NA	NA	TRBJ1-1	TRBV5-4	TGTGCCAGCAGCTTTTGGAGGGGGACCGAAGCTTTCTTT	CASSFWRGTEAFF
few	NA	TRBJ2-5	TRBV11-2	TGTGCCAGCAGCTTTCTCCGTGGCGGTCAAGAGACCCAGTACTTC	CASSFLRGGQETQYF
NA	NA	TRBJ1-3	TRBV7-9	TGTGCCAGCAGCCACCCGGGCCGCTCTGGAAACACCATATATTTT	CASSHPGRSGNTIYF
once	NA	TRBJ1-1	TRBV5-1	TGCGCCAGCAGCTTATCCGACAGATCGAACACTGAAGCTTTCTTT	CASSLSDRSNTEAFF
NA	TRBD1	TRBJ2-2	TRBV5-1	TGCGCCAGCAGCGCAGATACAGGGGTTGGCACCGGGGAGCTGTTTTTT	CASSADTGVGTGELFF
once	NA	TRBJ1-3	TRBV20-1	TGCAGTGCTAGGGGGGACGGCACCATATATTTT	CSARGDGTIYF
few	NA	TRBJ1-4	TRBV5-6	TGTGCCAGCAGCTTGTATTTGGACATTCGAATTGAAAAACTGTTTTTT	CASSLYLDIRIEKLFF
once	NA	TRBJ2-5	TRBV27	TGTGCCAGCAGTTTATTTGCCAGCCAAGAGACCCAGTACTTC	CASSLFASQETQYF
NA	NA	TRBJ2-7	TRBV11-3	TGTGCCAGCACCACTTCAGGCGGGCGGACCTACGAGCAGTACTTC	CASTTSGGRTYEQYF
once	NA	TRBJ2-1	TRBV2	TGTGCCAGCATCCAGAACAATGAGCAGTTCTTC	CASIQNNEQFF
NA	NA	TRBJ2-4	TRBV2	TGTGCCAGCAGTGTCGGTCAAAACATTCAGTACTTC	CASSVGQNIQYF
NA	TRBD1	TRBJ1-2	TRBV6-6	TGTGCCAGCAGTTCCGCCCGGGACAGTCACTATGGCTACACCTTC	CASSSARDSHYGYTF
few	NA	TRBJ1-1	TRBV7-4	TGTGCCAGCAGCCTACCAGGGACTATGAACACTGAAGCTTTCTTT	CASSLPGTMNTEAFF
few	NA	TRBJ2-3	TRBV9	TGTGCCAGCAGCGTAGGCCCCCCAGATACGCAGTATTTT	CASSVGPPDTQYF
NA	NA	TRBJ2-4	TRBV5-4	TGTGCCAGCAGCCGGGGGGGTAGGGGGCTTGAGGGAAACATTCAGTACTTC	CASSRGGRGLEGNIQYF
NA	TRBD2	TRBJ2-1	TRBV4-1	TGCGCCAGCAGCCCCACTAGCGGTAATTACAATGAGCAGTTCTTC	CASSPTSGNYNEQFF
once	NA	TRBJ2-3	TRBV11-3	TGTGCCAGCAGCTTATACGGCGGGAGCACAGATACGCAGTATTTT	CASSLYGGSTDTQYF
NA	NA	TRBJ2-3	TRBV7-3	TGCGCCAGCAGCTTAACCTCGCTAGCCACAGATACGCAGTATTTT	CASSLTSLATDTQYF
few	NA	TRBJ2-7	TRBV6-6	TGTGCCAGCACCGGGCAGTACGAGCAGTACTTC	CASTGQYEQYF
NA	NA	TRBJ2-7	TRBV7-6	TGTGCCAGCAGCTTAAGGGCAGGGCACACCTACGAGCAGTACTTC	CASSLRAGHTYEQYF
NA	TRBD2	TRBJ2-7	TRBV7-8	TGTGCCAGCAGCTTGGAGCGGGGCCCACTGAGGGAGCAGTACTTC	CASSLERGPLREQYF
NA	TRBD1	TRBJ2-7	TRBV15	TGTGCCACCAGCAGGGGGACAGTTTCAAGCTCCTACGAGCAGTACTTC	CATSRGTVSSSYEQYF
few	TRBD2	TRBJ2-7	TRBV2	TGTGCCAGCAGTGAACTAGCGGGGGGTTACGAGCAGTACTTC	CASSELAGGYEQYF
NA	NA	TRBJ2-7	TRBV11-2	TGTGCCAGCAGCTTAGCGTCCGTCGGCTCCTACGAGCAGTACTTC	CASSLASVGSYEQYF
NA	NA	TRBJ1-2	TRBV4-2	TGTGCCAGCAGCCAGGCAGGGGAGGGCAACTATGGCTACACCTTC	CASSQAGEGNYGYTF
NA	TRBD1	TRBJ1-4	TRBV29-1	TGCAGCGTGCGGGACAGGGTCGCAACTAATGAAAAACTGTTTTTT	CSVRDRVATNEKLFF